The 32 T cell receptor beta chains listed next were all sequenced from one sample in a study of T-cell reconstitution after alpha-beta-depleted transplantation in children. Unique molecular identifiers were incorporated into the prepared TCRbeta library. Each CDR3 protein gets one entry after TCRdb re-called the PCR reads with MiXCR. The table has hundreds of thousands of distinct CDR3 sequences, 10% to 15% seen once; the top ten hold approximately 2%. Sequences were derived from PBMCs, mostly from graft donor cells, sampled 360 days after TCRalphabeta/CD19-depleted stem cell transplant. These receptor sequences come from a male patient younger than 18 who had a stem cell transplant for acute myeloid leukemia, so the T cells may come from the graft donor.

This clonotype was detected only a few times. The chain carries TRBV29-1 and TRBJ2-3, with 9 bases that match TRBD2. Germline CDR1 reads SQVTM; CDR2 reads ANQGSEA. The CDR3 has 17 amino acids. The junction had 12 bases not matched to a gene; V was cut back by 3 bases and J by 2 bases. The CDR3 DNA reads TGCAGCGTTGATCACGGGAGGTTAGCGGGAGACACAGATACGCAGTATTTT. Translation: CSVDHGRLAGDTDTQYF.

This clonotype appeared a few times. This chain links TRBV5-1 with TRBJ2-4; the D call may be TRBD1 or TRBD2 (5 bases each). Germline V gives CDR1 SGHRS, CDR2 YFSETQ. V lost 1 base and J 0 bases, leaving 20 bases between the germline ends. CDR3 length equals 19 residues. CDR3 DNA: TGCGCCAGCAGCTTGTGGTCAGGGAGACCACTACTAGCCAAAAACATTCAGTACTTC. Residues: CASSLWSGRPLLAKNIQYF.

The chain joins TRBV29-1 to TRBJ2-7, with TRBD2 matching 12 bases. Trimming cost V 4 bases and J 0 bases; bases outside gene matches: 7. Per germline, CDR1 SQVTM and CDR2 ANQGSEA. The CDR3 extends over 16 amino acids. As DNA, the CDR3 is TGCAGCGTTGCTCTAGCGGGAGGGCGCGGCTCCTACGAGCAGTACTTC. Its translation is CSVALAGGRGSYEQYF.

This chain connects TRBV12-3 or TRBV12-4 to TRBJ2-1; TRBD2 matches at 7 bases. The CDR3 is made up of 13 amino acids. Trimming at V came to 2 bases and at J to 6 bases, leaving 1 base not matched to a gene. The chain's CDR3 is CASSLLAVNEQFF. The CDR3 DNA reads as TGTGCCAGCAGTTTACTAGCGGTCAATGAGCAGTTCTTC.

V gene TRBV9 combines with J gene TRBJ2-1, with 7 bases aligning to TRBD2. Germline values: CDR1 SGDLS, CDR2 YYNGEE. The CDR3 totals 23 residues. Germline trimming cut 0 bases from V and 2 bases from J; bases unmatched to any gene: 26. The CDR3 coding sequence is TGTGCCAGCAGCGTAGTCCCCCGGATTCAAGCGGGAAATAAGCTACTAACCTACAATGAGCAGTTCTTC. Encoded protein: CASSVVPRIQAGNKLLTYNEQFF.

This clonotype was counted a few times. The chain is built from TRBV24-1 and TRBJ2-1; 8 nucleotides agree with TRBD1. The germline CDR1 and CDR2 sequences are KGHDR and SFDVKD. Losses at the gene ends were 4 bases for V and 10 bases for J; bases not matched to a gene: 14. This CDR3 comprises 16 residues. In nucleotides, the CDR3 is TGTGCCACCAGTGACTCCGGGACAGGCTCGTTAGGGGAGCAGTTCTTC. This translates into CATSDSGTGSLGEQFF.

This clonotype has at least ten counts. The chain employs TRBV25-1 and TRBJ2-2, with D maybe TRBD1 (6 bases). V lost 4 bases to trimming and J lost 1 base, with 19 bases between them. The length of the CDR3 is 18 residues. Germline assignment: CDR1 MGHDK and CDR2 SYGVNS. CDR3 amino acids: CASSGKRAGTQNTGELFF. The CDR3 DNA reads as TGTGCCAGCAGTGGGAAAAGGGCCGGGACACAGAACACCGGGGAGCTGTTTTTT.

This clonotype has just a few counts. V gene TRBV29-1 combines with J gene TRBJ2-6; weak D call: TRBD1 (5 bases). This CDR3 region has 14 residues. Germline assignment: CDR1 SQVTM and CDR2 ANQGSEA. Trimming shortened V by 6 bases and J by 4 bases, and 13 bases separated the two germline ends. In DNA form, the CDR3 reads TGCAGCGTCCTAGGGGTCATCGGGGCCAACGTCCTGACTTTC. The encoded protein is CSVLGVIGANVLTF.

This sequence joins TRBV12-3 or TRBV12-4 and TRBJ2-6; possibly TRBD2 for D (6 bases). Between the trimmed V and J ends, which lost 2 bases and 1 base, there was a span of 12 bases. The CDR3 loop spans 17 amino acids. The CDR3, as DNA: TGTGCCAGCAGTTTAATAGCGGCGATGTCTGGGGCCAACGTCCTGACTTTC. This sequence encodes CASSLIAAMSGANVLTF.

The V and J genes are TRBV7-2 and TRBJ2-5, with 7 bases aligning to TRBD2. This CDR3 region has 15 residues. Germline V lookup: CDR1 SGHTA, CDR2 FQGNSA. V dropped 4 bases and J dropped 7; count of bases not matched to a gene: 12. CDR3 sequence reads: CASSSELWGEGTQYF. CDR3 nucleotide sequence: TGTGCCAGCAGCTCGGAGCTATGGGGGGAGGGGACCCAGTACTTC.

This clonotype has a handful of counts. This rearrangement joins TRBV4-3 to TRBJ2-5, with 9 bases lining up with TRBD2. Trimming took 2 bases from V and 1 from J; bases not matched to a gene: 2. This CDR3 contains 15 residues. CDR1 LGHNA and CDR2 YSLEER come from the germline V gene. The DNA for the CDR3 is TGCGCCAGCAGCCAACTAGCGGGACCCCAAGAGACCCAGTACTTC. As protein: CASSQLAGPQETQYF.

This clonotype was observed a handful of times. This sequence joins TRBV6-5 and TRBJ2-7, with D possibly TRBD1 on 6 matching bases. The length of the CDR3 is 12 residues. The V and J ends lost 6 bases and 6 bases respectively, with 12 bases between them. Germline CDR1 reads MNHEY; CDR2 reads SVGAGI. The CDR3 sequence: CASSPTGFEQYF. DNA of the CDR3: TGTGCCAGCAGCCCAACAGGGTTCGAGCAGTACTTC.

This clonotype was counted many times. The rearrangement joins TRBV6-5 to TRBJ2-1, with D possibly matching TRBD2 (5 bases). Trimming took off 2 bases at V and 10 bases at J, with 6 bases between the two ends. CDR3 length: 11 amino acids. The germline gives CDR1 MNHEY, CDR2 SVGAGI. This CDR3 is CASSYPGEQFF. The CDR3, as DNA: TGTGCCAGCAGTTACCCGGGGGAGCAGTTCTTC.

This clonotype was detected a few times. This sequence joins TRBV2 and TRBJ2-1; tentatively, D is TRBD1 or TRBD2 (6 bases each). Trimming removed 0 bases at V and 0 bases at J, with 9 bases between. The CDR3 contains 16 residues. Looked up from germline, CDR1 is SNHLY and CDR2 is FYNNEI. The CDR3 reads CASSEAGGGSYNEQFF. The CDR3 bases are TGTGCCAGCAGTGAAGCTGGAGGGGGCTCCTACAATGAGCAGTTCTTC.

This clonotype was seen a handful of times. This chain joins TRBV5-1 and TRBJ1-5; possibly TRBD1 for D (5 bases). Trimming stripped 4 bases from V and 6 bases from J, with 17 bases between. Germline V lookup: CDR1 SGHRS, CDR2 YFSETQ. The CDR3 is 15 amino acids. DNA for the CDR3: TGCGCCAGCAGCCCTGTTGGAGGGAGGGGTCAGCCCCAGCATTTT. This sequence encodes CASSPVGGRGQPQHF.

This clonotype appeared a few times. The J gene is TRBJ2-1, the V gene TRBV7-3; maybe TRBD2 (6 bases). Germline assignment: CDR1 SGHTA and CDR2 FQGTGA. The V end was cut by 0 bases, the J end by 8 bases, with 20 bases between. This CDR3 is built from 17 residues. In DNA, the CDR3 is TGTGCCAGCAGCTTAACGCCCCTGGAACCATGGGGGGATGAGCAGTTCTTC. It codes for CASSLTPLEPWGDEQFF.

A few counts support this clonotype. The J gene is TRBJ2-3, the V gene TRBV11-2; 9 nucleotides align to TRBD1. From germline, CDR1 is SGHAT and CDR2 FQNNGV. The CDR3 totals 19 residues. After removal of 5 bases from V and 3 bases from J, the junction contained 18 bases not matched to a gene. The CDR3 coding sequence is TGTGCCAGCAGCATACAGGGGGCGCGGACGGGACCGGAGACAGATACGCAGTATTTT. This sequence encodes CASSIQGARTGPETDTQYF.

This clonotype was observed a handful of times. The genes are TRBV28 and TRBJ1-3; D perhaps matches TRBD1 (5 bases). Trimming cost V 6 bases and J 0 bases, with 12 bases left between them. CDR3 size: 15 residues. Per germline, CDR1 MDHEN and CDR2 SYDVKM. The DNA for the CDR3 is TGTGCCAGCAGGGGACGGGATTTCTCTGGAAACACCATATATTTT. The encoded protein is CASRGRDFSGNTIYF.

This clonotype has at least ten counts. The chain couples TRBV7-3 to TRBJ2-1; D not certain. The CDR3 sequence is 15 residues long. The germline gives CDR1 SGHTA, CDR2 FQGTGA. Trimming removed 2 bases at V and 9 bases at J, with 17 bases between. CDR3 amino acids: CASSLQGSPTFEQFF. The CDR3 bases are TGTGCCAGCAGCTTACAAGGGTCCCCCACTTTTGAGCAGTTCTTC.

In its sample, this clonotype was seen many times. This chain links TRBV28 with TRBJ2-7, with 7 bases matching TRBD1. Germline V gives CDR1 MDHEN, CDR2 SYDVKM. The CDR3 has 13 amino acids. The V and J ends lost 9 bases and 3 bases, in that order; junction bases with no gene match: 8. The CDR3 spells CASYTGVRYEQYF. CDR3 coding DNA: TGTGCCAGTTATACAGGGGTGCGCTACGAGCAGTACTTC.

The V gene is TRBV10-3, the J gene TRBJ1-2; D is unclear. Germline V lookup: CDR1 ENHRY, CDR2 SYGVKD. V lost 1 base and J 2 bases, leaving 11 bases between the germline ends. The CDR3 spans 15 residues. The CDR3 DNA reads TGTGCCATCAGTGAGTATAGGACGGTAAACTATGGCTACACCTTC. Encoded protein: CAISEYRTVNYGYTF.

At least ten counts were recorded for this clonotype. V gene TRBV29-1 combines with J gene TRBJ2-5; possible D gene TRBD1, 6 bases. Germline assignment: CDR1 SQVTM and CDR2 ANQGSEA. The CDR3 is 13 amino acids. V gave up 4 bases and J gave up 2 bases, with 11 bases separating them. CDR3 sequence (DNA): TGCAGCGTTGTGGGGGCCCCGCAAGAGACCCAGTACTTC. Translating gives CSVVGAPQETQYF. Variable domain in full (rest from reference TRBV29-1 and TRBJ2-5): SAVISQKPSRDICQRGTSLTIQCQVDSQVTMMFWYRQQPGQSLTLIATANQGSEATYESGFVIDKFPISRPNLTFSTLTVSNMSPEDSSIYLCSVVGAPQETQYFGPGTRLLVL.

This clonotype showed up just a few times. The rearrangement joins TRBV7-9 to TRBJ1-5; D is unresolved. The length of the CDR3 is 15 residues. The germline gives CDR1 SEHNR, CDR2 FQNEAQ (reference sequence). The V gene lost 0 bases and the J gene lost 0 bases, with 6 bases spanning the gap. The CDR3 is CASSLARDSNQPQHF. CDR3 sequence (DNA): TGTGCCAGCAGCTTAGCGCGGGATAGCAATCAGCCCCAGCATTTT.

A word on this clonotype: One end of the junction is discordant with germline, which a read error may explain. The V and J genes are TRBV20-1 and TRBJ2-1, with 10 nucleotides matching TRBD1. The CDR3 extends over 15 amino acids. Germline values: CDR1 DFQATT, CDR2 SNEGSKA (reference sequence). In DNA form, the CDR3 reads TGCAGTGCTGGAGACAGGGGGCGGGGGTACAATGAGCAGTTCTTC. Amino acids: CSAGDRGRGYNEQFF.

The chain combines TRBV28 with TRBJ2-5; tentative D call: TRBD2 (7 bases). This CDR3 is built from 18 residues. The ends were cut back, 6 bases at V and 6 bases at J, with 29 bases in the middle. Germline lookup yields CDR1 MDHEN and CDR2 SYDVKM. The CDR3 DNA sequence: TGTGCCAGCAGCCCCGGGGGGCTCTCGACCCGGGCCTACAAGACCCAGTACTTC. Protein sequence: CASSPGGLSTRAYKTQYF.

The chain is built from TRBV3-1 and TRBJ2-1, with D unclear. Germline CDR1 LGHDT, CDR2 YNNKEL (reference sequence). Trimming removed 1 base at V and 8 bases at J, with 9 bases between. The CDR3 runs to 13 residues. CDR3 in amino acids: CASSQAHPDEQFF. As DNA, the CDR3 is TGTGCCAGCAGCCAAGCACACCCCGATGAGCAGTTCTTC.

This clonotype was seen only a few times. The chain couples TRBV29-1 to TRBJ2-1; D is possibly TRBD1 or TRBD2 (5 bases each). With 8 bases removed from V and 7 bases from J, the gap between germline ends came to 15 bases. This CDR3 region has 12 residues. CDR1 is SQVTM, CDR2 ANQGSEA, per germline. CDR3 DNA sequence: TGCAGCCCCCAGGGTCCGGGAAATGAGCAGTTCTTC. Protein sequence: CSPQGPGNEQFF.

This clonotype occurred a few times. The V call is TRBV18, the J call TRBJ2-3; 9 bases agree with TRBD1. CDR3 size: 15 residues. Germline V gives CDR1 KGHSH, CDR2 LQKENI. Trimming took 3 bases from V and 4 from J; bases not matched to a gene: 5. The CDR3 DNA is TGTGCCAGCTCACCTGGGACAGGGTCCCCAGATACGCAGTATTTT. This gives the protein CASSPGTGSPDTQYF.

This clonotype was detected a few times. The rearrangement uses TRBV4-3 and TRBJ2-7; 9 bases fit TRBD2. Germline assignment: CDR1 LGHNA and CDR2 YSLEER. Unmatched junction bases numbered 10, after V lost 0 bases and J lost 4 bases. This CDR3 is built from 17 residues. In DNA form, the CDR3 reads TGCGCCAGCAGCCAAGAACGGCTAGCGGGGCCCTTATACGAGCAGTACTTC. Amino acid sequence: CASSQERLAGPLYEQYF.

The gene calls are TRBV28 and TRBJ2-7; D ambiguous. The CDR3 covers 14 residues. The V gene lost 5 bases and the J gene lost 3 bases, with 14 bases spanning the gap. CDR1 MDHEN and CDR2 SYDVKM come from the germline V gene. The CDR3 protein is CASSPMWNLYEQYF. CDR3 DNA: TGTGCCAGCAGTCCGATGTGGAACCTCTACGAGCAGTACTTC.

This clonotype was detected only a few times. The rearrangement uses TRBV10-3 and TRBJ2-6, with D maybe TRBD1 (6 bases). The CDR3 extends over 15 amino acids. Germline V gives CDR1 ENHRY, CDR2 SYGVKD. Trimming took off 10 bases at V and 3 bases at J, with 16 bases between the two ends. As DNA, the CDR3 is TGTGCCAACTCAGGTACAGGGAGTGGGGCCAACGTCCTGACTTTC. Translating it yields CANSGTGSGANVLTF.

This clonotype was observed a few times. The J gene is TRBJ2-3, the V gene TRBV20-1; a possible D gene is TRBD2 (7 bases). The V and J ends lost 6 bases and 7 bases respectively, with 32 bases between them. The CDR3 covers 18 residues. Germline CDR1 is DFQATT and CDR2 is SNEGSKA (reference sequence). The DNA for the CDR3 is TGCAGTGCGGATCCTGGGGGGGCCTCCCTAAGAAGTACGCATACGCAGTATTTT. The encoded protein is CSADPGGASLRSTHTQYF.